Below, 10 T cell receptor beta chains from the same sample are listed, as sequenced in a study of shared clonotypes between healthy human individuals (dated by TCRdb to about 2020). CD8 naive samples were obtained by positive selection for CCR7 among CD45RO-negative cells, yielding a CD45RA+CCR7+ population from which TemRA cells were excluded. Library preparation used the immunoSEQ multiplex PCR assay. TCRdb carries this immuneACCESS record with in-frame sequences only. Its versions omit some clonotypes, under half of them owing to an unresolved V gene in the studies checked, with the rest unexplained. Present in this sample are 550,000 to 650,000 clones, approximately 96% of which were seen just once. The leading ten clones occupy less than 0.13% of the sample. The sequenced material came from naive CD8+ T cells sorted from blood. The cell subset or site label, as the study defines it: CD45RA+CCR7+. All receptors come from a woman aged 25 to 39 in good health.

Remarks on this clone: The same CDR3 arises from other DNA sequences in this sample as well. This chain joins TRBV19 and TRBJ1-5; D perhaps matches TRBD1 (5 bases). Deletions cut 3 bases from V and 5 bases from J, with 11 bases between. Germline V gene sequence: CDR1 LNHDA, CDR2 SQIVND (reference sequence). CDR3 length: 14 residues. The CDR3 coding sequence is TGTGCCAGTAGTATTGGGCAGGGATATCAGCCCCAGCATTTT. This codes for CASSIGQGYQPQHF. Based on the CDR3 plus reference TRBV19 and TRBJ1-5, the full variable domain is DGGITQSPKYLFRKEGQNVTLSCEQNLNHDAMYWYRQDPGQGLRLIYYSQIVNDFQKGDIAEGYSVSREKKESFPLTVTSAQKNPTAFYLCASSIGQGYQPQHFGDGTRLSIL.

This sequence joins TRBV5-1 and TRBJ2-5, with 12 bases matching TRBD2. Trimming removed 4 bases from V and 11 bases from J; junction bases left unmatched: 12. Looked up from germline, CDR1 is SGHRS and CDR2 is YFSETQ. CDR3 length equals 15 residues. CDR3 coding DNA: TGCGCCAGCAGCCCCTCTAGCGGGAGGGCCAGGGAGCAGTACTTC. Its translation: CASSPSSGRAREQYF.

The chain is built from TRBV10-3 and TRBJ1-2, with D maybe TRBD1 (5 bases). CDR1 and CDR2 from the germline V gene are ENHRY and SYGVKD. The CDR3 runs to 17 residues. V was clipped by 8 bases and J by 3 bases, with 25 bases between them. CDR3 amino acids: CAISPVRGTNGDYGYTF. CDR3 bases: TGTGCCATCTCTCCCGTGAGAGGGACCAATGGGGACTATGGCTACACCTTC.

This clone was recorded once. The chain uses TRBV27 and TRBJ2-7; TRBD1 agrees at 9 bases. V shed 2 bases, J shed 2 bases, and the junction held 4 bases outside the gene matches. Germline V gene lookup returns CDR1 MNHEY and CDR2 SMNVEV (reference sequence). The CDR3 is 15 residues long. The DNA for the CDR3 is TGTGCCAGCAGTTTACGGGACAGGGCAGCCTACGAGCAGTACTTC. The encoded protein is CASSLRDRAAYEQYF.

This clone was seen once. V gene TRBV6-5 combines with J gene TRBJ2-2; a weak D match, TRBD2 (5 bases). V shed 8 bases and J shed 6 bases, with 10 bases lying between them. The CDR3 loop spans 12 amino acids. Germline V gene lookup returns CDR1 MNHEY and CDR2 SVGAGI. The CDR3 sequence is CASVGGPGELFF. The DNA for the CDR3 is TGTGCCAGCGTCGGAGGACCCGGGGAGCTGTTTTTT.

V and J are TRBV27 and TRBJ2-7, with D unresolved. The V end lost 4 bases, the J end lost 4 bases, and 11 bases lay between the germline ends. CDR3 size: 13 residues. Germline values: CDR1 MNHEY, CDR2 SMNVEV (reference sequence). CDR3 residues: CASSYRGAYEQYF. DNA for the CDR3: TGTGCCAGCAGTTACCGAGGCGCATACGAGCAGTACTTC.

The rearrangement uses TRBV27 and TRBJ1-2, with D perhaps matching TRBD1 (5 bases). Germline CDR1 MNHEY, CDR2 SMNVEV (reference sequence). The germline V and J ends were trimmed by 6 bases and 6 bases, with 17 bases remaining between them. CDR3 size: 14 residues. The CDR3 loop reads CASSPPGAWNGYTF. CDR3 DNA sequence: TGTGCCAGCAGCCCCCCCGGGGCTTGGAATGGCTACACCTTC.

The genes are TRBV28 and TRBJ1-1; D gene ambiguous. The CDR3 contains 13 residues. Germline assignment: CDR1 MDHEN and CDR2 SYDVKM. V lost 6 bases and J 1 base, leaving 9 bases between the germline ends. As DNA, the CDR3 is TGTGCCAGCAGCGAAGGGCCGAACACTGAAGCTTTCTTT. Its protein product is CASSEGPNTEAFF.

CDR3 DNA sequence: TGTGCCAGCAGTTCGACGATTCCGGGCACTGGCGAGCAGTACTTC. Protein: CASSSTIPGTGEQYF. The chain is built from TRBV27 and TRBJ2-7; D unclear. This CDR3 comprises 15 residues. V was shortened by 4 bases and J by 6 bases, with 19 bases between the two germline ends. Germline V CDR1 and CDR2: MNHEY, SMNVEV (reference sequence).

The gene calls are TRBV13 and TRBJ2-3; TRBD2 matches at 7 bases. The V and J ends lost 5 bases and 4 bases, in that order; junction bases with no gene match: 12. This CDR3 region has 16 residues. Germline values: CDR1 PRHDT, CDR2 FYEKMQ (reference sequence). This CDR3 reads CASSGSGEGFPDTQYF. For the CDR3, the DNA is TGTGCCAGCAGCGGATCCGGGGAGGGGTTTCCAGATACGCAGTATTTT.